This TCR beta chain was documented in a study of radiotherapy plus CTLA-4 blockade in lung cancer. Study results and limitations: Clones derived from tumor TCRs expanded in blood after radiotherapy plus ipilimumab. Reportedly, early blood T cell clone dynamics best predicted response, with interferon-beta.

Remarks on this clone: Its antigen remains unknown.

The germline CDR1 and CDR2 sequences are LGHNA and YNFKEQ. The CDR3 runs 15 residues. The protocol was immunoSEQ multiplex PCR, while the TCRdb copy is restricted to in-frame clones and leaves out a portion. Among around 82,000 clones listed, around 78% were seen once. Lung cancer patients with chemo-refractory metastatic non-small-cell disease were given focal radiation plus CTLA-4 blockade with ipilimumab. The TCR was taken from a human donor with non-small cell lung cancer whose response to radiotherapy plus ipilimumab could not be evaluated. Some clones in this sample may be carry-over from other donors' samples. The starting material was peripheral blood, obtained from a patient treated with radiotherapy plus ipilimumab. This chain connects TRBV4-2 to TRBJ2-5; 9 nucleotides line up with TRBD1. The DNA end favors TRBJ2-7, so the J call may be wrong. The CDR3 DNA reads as TGTGCCAGCAGCCAGCCCGGGACAGGGATAAACGAGCAGTACTTC. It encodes CASSQPGTGINEQYF.